The rows below give T cell receptor beta chains drawn from one sample of a study of blood T cell repertoires in COVID-19. Produced via immunoSEQ multiplex PCR; TCRdb's table is partial and in-frame only. The data contain some 13,000 clones, less than 90% of them singletons. The material sequenced was peripheral blood. The source of these receptors is a man aged 80 or over with acute or convalescent COVID-19. CDR3s include the opening cysteine and the closing phenylalanine or tryptophan. D genes are given only for firm matches. Clone size is not always given. Where it is, it says once, few, many or a class for expanded clones.

V	size	length	D	J	DNA	CDR3
TRBV19	-	15	-	TRBJ1-2	TGTGCCAGTAGTAGGGAGGGAGGCAGGAACTATGGCTACACCTTC	CASSREGGRNYGYTF
TRBV6-5	few	15	-	TRBJ2-7	TGTGCCAGCAGTTACAGGGCCGGGGGGCTCGGCGAGCAGTACTTC	CASSYRAGGLGEQYF
TRBV19	-	14	TRBD2	TRBJ2-3	TGTGCCAGTAGCCTAGCGGGAGGCCCAGATACGCAGTATTTT	CASSLAGGPDTQYF
TRBV19	-	17	TRBD1	TRBJ1-2	TGTGCCAGTAGTGCACCGGGACAGCCGTTCCTCCTGTATGGCTACACCTTC	CASSAPGQPFLLYGYTF
TRBV3-1/TRBV3-2	-	13	TRBD1	TRBJ1-4	TGTGCCAGCAGCCGGGCACAGGGGGAAAAACTGTTTTTT	CASSRAQGEKLFF
TRBV6-5	-	15	TRBD1	TRBJ1-5	TGTGCCAGCAGCTTACGGCCAGGGGGCAGTCAGCCCCAGCATTTT	CASSLRPGGSQPQHF
TRBV27	-	15	-	TRBJ1-2	TGTGCCAGCAGTTTATCTTCCGGGAATAACTATGGCTACACCTTC	CASSLSSGNNYGYTF
TRBV9	-	15	TRBD2	TRBJ2-5	TGTGCCAGCAGCGTTACGAGCGGGGGATACGAGACCCAGTACTTC	CASSVTSGGYETQYF
TRBV28	once	14	-	TRBJ2-3	TGTGCCAGCAGGACAGAGTACTACACAGATACGCAGTATTTT	CASRTEYYTDTQYF
TRBV9	once	17	TRBD2	TRBJ2-5	TGTGCCAGCAGCGTAACTAGCGGGGGAAGAGGGGGAGAGACCCAGTACTTC	CASSVTSGGRGGETQYF
TRBV3-1/TRBV3-2	-	17	TRBD2	TRBJ2-1	TGTGCCAGCAGCCAGGGTGGACTAGCGGGGGGGCAGAATGAGCAGTTCTTC	CASSQGGLAGGQNEQFF
TRBV14	-	14	-	TRBJ2-1	TGTGCCAGCAGCCAGTCAGTCTCCTACAATGAGCAGTTCTTC	CASSQSVSYNEQFF
TRBV21-1	-	14	-	TRBJ1-5	TGTGCCAGCATACAGGGTGGGGGTAATCAGCCCCAGCATTTT	CASIQGGGNQPQHF
TRBV6-5	-	15	-	TRBJ1-5	TGTGCCAGCAGTTCTAGTGGGTTTCGGTCTCAGCCCCAGCATTTT	CASSSSGFRSQPQHF
TRBV7-8	-	17	TRBD2	TRBJ2-1	TGTGCCAGCAGCTTACGTACTAGCGGGAGGGTCCACAATGAGCAGTTCTTC	CASSLRTSGRVHNEQFF
TRBV5-1	-	13	TRBD1	TRBJ2-7	TGCGCCAGCAGCTGGGGGACAGGGGGCGAGCAGTACTTC	CASSWGTGGEQYF
TRBV9	-	15	-	TRBJ2-3	TGTGCCAGCAGCGTAGGAAACTCTGAGCGAAATACGCAGTATTTT	CASSVGNSERNTQYF
TRBV18	-	15	-	TRBJ2-7	TGTGCCAGCTCACCTGGGGGCAGGAGCTCCTACGAGCAGTACTTC	CASSPGGRSSYEQYF
TRBV6-5	-	14	-	TRBJ1-2	TGTGCCAGCGGCTATGCCGGGACACCCTATGGCTACACCTTC	CASGYAGTPYGYTF
TRBV6-4	-	13	-	TRBJ2-2	TGTGCCAGCAGTGACAGGGAGACCGGGGAGCTGTTTTTT	CASSDRETGELFF
TRBV27	-	14	-	TRBJ2-7	TGTGCCAGCAGTAAGACAGAACCGGTCTACGAGCAGTACTTC	CASSKTEPVYEQYF
TRBV15	-	16	-	TRBJ1-1	TGTGCCACCAGCACCAGCTCGCCCTTCAGGTTCACTGAAGCTTTCTTT	CATSTSSPFRFTEAFF
TRBV10-3	-	14	-	TRBJ2-1	TGTGCCATCGCTAGGGGGGAGGGCCGAGATGAGCAGTTCTTC	CAIARGEGRDEQFF
TRBV2	-	12	-	TRBJ1-4	TGTGCCAGCGGGGGTCGGGGGGAAAAACTGTTTTTT	CASGGRGEKLFF
TRBV5-1	-	15	-	TRBJ1-5	TGCGCCAGCAGCTTGTCGTCCGGGGAAGGACAGCCCCAGCATTTT	CASSLSSGEGQPQHF
TRBV10-2	-	15	TRBD2	TRBJ2-1	TGCGCCAGCAGTACTAGCGGGAGGGCCAACAATGAGCAGTTCTTC	CASSTSGRANNEQFF
TRBV7-2	-	13	-	TRBJ1-2	TGTGCCAGCAGTTTAACTCGGGACTATGGCTACACCTTC	CASSLTRDYGYTF
TRBV9	few	15	-	TRBJ2-3	TGTGCCAGCAGTGGATACGAGGGGGGCACAGATACGCAGTATTTT	CASSGYEGGTDTQYF
TRBV27	-	15	TRBD1	TRBJ2-1	TGTGCCAGCAGCCCGGACAGGGGGATGATAGATGAGCAGTTCTTC	CASSPDRGMIDEQFF
TRBV11-3	-	15	-	TRBJ2-3	TGTGCCAGCAGCTTGGGACTGGGCACCACAGATACGCAGTATTTT	CASSLGLGTTDTQYF
TRBV14	-	17	TRBD1	TRBJ2-1	TGTGCCAGCAGCCAAGAATGGACAGGGGTAATCTTCAATGAGCAGTTCTTC	CASSQEWTGVIFNEQFF
TRBV7-2	-	13	TRBD1	TRBJ1-1	TGTGCCAGCAGCTTAGTTAGGACAGGTTCCCCGGTCTTT	CASSLVRTGSPVF
TRBV6-5	-	15	-	TRBJ2-2	TGTGCCAGCGGTCGGCCGGAGTTGAACACCGGGGAGCTGTTTTTT	CASGRPELNTGELFF
TRBV6-5	-	14	-	TRBJ2-6	TGTGCCAGCAGAAGGGGATACGGGGCCAACGTCCTGACTTTC	CASRRGYGANVLTF
TRBV19	-	14	TRBD2	TRBJ2-2	TGTGCCAGTCGACCCGGGACTAATGGCGGGGAGCTGTTTTTT	CASRPGTNGGELFF
TRBV6-5	-	16	TRBD2	TRBJ2-5	TGTGCCAGCAGTTGGGGGGGAGGAAACGCCTGGGAGACCCAGTACTTC	CASSWGGGNAWETQYF
TRBV7-3	-	15	-	TRBJ2-7	TGTGCCAGCAGCCCCAAGGCGGGACTGGGGTACGAGCAGTACTTC	CASSPKAGLGYEQYF